Listed below are T cell receptor beta chains from one sample, sequenced in a study of shared clonotypes between healthy human individuals. TCRdb's table, derived via immunoSEQ multiplex PCR, lists solely in-frame clones and lacks some. The table has about 490,000 clones, roughly 80% seen once. The sequenced material came from PBMCs. These receptors came from a woman in her 40s in good health. Some clones in this sample may be carry-over from other donors' samples. Both conserved end residues are trimmed from each CDR3. Only part of the rows carry a size: once, few, many, or a class if the clone is expanded.

clone size: once
V gene: TRBV30
J gene: TRBJ2-1
CDR3 protein: AWSDGQGVNEQF

clone size: NA
V gene: TRBV5-6
J gene: TRBJ2-3
CDR3 protein: ASSPWGRERTDTQY

clone size: NA
V gene: TRBV10-3
J gene: TRBJ2-7
CDR3 protein: ASSCGEAGDSGGGEQY

clone size: few
V gene: TRBV5-6
J gene: TRBJ1-1
CDR3 protein: ASSGWDSTEAF

clone size: NA
V gene: TRBV6-1
J gene: TRBJ2-3
CDR3 protein: AISRGATDTQY

clone size: NA
V gene: TRBV11-2
J gene: TRBJ2-1
CDR3 protein: ASSLRDSRGNEQF

clone size: NA
V gene: TRBV29-1
J gene: TRBJ2-3
CDR3 protein: SVGSQGGTDTQY

clone size: few
V gene: TRBV21-1
J gene: TRBJ2-1
CDR3 protein: ASSFASGSRCYNEQF

clone size: NA
V gene: TRBV14
J gene: TRBJ2-3
CDR3 protein: ASSQGAGGTQY

clone size: NA
V gene: TRBV28
J gene: TRBJ1-4
CDR3 protein: ASSDRQTINEKLF

clone size: NA
V gene: TRBV7-2
J gene: TRBJ1-5
CDR3 protein: ASSPGQPYSNQPQH

clone size: NA
V gene: TRBV5-1
J gene: TRBJ1-1
CDR3 protein: ASRPGTVNTEAF

clone size: NA
V gene: TRBV5-1
J gene: TRBJ1-2
CDR3 protein: ASSLMPFSGYT

clone size: NA
V gene: TRBV27
J gene: TRBJ2-7
CDR3 protein: ASRDQRGYEQY

clone size: NA
V gene: TRBV5-1
J gene: TRBJ2-2
CDR3 protein: ASSLWGRDTGELF

clone size: NA
V gene: TRBV5-1
J gene: TRBJ1-2
CDR3 protein: ASSLGTDVYGYT

clone size: NA
V gene: TRBV9
J gene: TRBJ2-1
CDR3 protein: ASSVDLAGGYNEQF

clone size: NA
V gene: TRBV5-7
J gene: TRBJ2-1
CDR3 protein: ASSLEYNEQF

clone size: NA
V gene: TRBV9
J gene: TRBJ2-3
CDR3 protein: ASSVRQGTDTQY

clone size: NA
V gene: TRBV7-2
J gene: TRBJ2-1
CDR3 protein: ASIQVPYNEQF

clone size: NA
V gene: TRBV7-2
J gene: TRBJ2-3
CDR3 protein: ASSPPGATDTQY

clone size: NA
V gene: TRBV27
J gene: TRBJ2-1
CDR3 protein: ASSPQISYNEQF

clone size: NA
V gene: TRBV5-1
J gene: TRBJ2-1
CDR3 protein: ASSLVGDRNNEQF

clone size: few
V gene: TRBV7-9
J gene: TRBJ1-4
CDR3 protein: ASSPRGGNEKLF

clone size: NA
V gene: TRBV2
J gene: TRBJ1-1
CDR3 protein: ASSVQGWGTEAF

clone size: NA
V gene: TRBV11-1
J gene: TRBJ2-1
CDR3 protein: ASSHSGRASYNEQF

clone size: NA
V gene: TRBV10-3
J gene: TRBJ1-1
CDR3 protein: AISESRPGTANTEAF

clone size: NA
V gene: TRBV5-1
J gene: TRBJ2-1
CDR3 protein: ASGTSGYNEQF

clone size: NA
V gene: TRBV30
J gene: TRBJ1-1
CDR3 protein: AWAGGTEAF

clone size: NA
V gene: TRBV28
J gene: TRBJ2-5
CDR3 protein: ASLSGRRGLAETQY

clone size: NA
V gene: TRBV27
J gene: TRBJ2-7
CDR3 protein: ASSPGGPNEQY

clone size: few
V gene: TRBV28
J gene: TRBJ1-1
CDR3 protein: ASSSNSGREAF

clone size: NA
V gene: TRBV10-2
J gene: TRBJ2-3
CDR3 protein: ASRGFGSTDTQY

clone size: NA
V gene: TRBV27
J gene: TRBJ1-2
CDR3 protein: ASTLSGNYGYT

clone size: once
V gene: TRBV7-8
J gene: TRBJ2-5
CDR3 protein: ASSSFRLAGGKETQY

clone size: few
V gene: TRBV19
J gene: TRBJ1-2
CDR3 protein: ASSIGGTGYGYT

clone size: once
V gene: TRBV7-2
J gene: TRBJ1-3
CDR3 protein: ASSRSGGGGNTIY

clone size: NA
V gene: TRBV7-9
J gene: TRBJ2-1
CDR3 protein: ASSPSSYNEQF

clone size: few
V gene: TRBV7-9
J gene: TRBJ1-4
CDR3 protein: ASSFAGVDEKLF

clone size: few
V gene: TRBV7-3
J gene: TRBJ2-1
CDR3 protein: ASSYRREVPNEQF

clone size: NA
V gene: TRBV7-2
J gene: TRBJ2-4
CDR3 protein: ASSLGAGMGNIQY

clone size: few
V gene: TRBV5-1
J gene: TRBJ2-1
CDR3 protein: ASSLGGSYNEQF

clone size: few
V gene: TRBV7-3
J gene: TRBJ2-5
CDR3 protein: ASSPGSQETQY

clone size: NA
V gene: TRBV11-2
J gene: TRBJ1-4
CDR3 protein: ASSFIRGELF

clone size: NA
V gene: TRBV11-3
J gene: TRBJ2-3
CDR3 protein: ASSLGVGDTDTQY

clone size: few
V gene: TRBV28
J gene: TRBJ2-1
CDR3 protein: ASPGLAGDSICEQF